This TCR beta chain was sequenced during a study of T cells in Graves' hyperthyroidism and ophthalmopathy. The CDR3 is 13 residues long. The V end was cut by 7 bases, the J end by 10 bases, with 19 bases between. What was amplified from RNA transcripts were TCR beta CDR3 regions. Using the HTBI primer set, a first-round RT-PCR was run on the TCR CDR3. TCRdb independently ran MiXCR on the multiplex PCR reads; one entry per CDR3 protein. The table lists 400,000 to 600,000 distinct CDR3 sequences, less than 25% of them singletons. This clonotype appeared many times. Researchers defined stable Graves' hyperthyroidism as no ophthalmopathy progression within 18 months.

This TCR was sampled from a man younger than 35 with Graves' hyperthyroidism. Specimen: blood. The rearrangement uses TRBV12-3 or TRBV12-4 and TRBJ1-1; no clear D. The CDR3 nucleotides are TGTGCCAGCATGGCGCACCGGGTTTTTGGAGCTTTCTTT. This sequence encodes CASMAHRVFGAFF.